This entry concerns a single TCR beta chain. The PCR used 60 Vbeta and 13 Jbeta primers. The table came from immunoSEQ multiplex PCR; TCRdb's copy has only in-frame clones and leaves some out. The sample has 150,000 to 200,000 clones, roughly 85% seen once. The CDR3 sequence is 13 residues long. V dropped 2 bases and J dropped 7 bases, with 11 bases sitting between them. Per germline, CDR1 MNHEY and CDR2 SVGAGI. The sample is drawn from a study of cytomegalovirus exposure and HLA in healthy donors. This clonotype was obtained from a woman aged 45-59 years in good health and CMV-seropositive. The material sequenced was PBMCs. The chain combines TRBV6-5 with TRBJ1-2; D not resolved. The CDR3 protein is CASSYADFGGYTF. In DNA form, the CDR3 reads TGTGCCAGCAGTTACGCGGATTTCGGTGGCTACACCTTC.